This TCR beta chain comes out of a study of identical twins. Notes on the study in general: Cord blood's abundant beta clonotypes had fewer insertions, unlike memory repertoires. With beta out-of-frame sequences, excess sharing by twins was weaker.

This clonotype was seen repeatedly, ten times or more. Its antigen is undetermined. The CDR3 sequence is 15 residues long. Germline loops: CDR1 SGHAT, CDR2 FQNNGV. V lost 6 bases and J lost 2, with 15 bases in between. Template switching created a universal primer site, and the cDNA included unique molecular identifiers. TCRdb re-derived calls from the 5' RACE reads in MiXCR, one entry per CDR3 protein. Of roughly 200,000 distinct CDR3 sequences in the sample, 7.5% were seen once. These same records also appear under a second study, on yellow fever vaccine responses in identical twins. As that study records: After vaccination, twins' T cell response reportedly seemed partly convergent, partly personalized.

This sequence originates from a woman under 30 in good health. The chain has TRBV11-2 and TRBJ2-3; tentative D call: TRBD2 (7 bases). Sequenced: memory (CD45RO+) T cells sorted from blood. The CDR3 sequence is CASSGRGGSTDTQYF. DNA for the CDR3: TGTGCCAGCAGTGGGAGGGGGGGCTCCACAGATACGCAGTATTTT. The complete variable domain, with remaining parts taken from reference TRBV11-2 and TRBJ2-3, reads EAGVAQSPRYKIIEKRQSVAFWCNPISGHATLYWYQQILGQGPKLLIQFQNNGVVDDSQLPKDRFSAERLKGVDSTLKIQPAKLEDSAVYLCASSGRGGSTDTQYFGPGTRLTVL.